This is a list of T cell receptor beta chains from one sample in a study of Graves' ophthalmopathy and Graves' hyperthyroidism. TCRdb called the multiplex PCR reads again in MiXCR, with one record for every CDR3 protein. The profile shows around 1.1 million distinct CDR3 sequences, approximately 35% of them singletons. Sequences were obtained from peripheral blood or thyroid tissue (not recorded which). The source is an adult man with Graves' hyperthyroidism. Both conserved end residues are part of each CDR3. The D gene is left open where the match is weak. Clone size, where shown, is once, few, many, or a class for clones that have expanded.

D gene	V gene	clone size	J gene	CDR3 DNA	CDR3 protein
TRBD1	TRBV6-6	.	TRBJ1-3	TGTGCCAGCGGGACAGGAGAGACTGGAAACACCATATATTTT	CASGTGETGNTIYF
.	TRBV6-1	many	TRBJ2-3	TGTGCCAGCAGTGAACCAGGGGGCACAGATACGCAGTATTTT	CASSEPGGTDTQYF
.	TRBV10-3	.	TRBJ2-5	TGTGCCATCAGTGGTAAGGGGGTTGGCGAAGAGACCCAGTACTTC	CAISGKGVGEETQYF
.	TRBV13	.	TRBJ1-3	TGTGCCAGCAGCTTTCTCAGAGCCTCTGGAAACACCATATATTTT	CASSFLRASGNTIYF
.	TRBV2	many	TRBJ1-1	TGTGCCAGCAGTAACGTAGAGAACACTGAAGCTTTCTTT	CASSNVENTEAFF
TRBD1	TRBV10-3	few	TRBJ2-3	TGTGCCATCGGATCCCTTCAGGGGGCCACAGATACGCAGTATTTT	CAIGSLQGATDTQYF
.	TRBV13	few	TRBJ2-7	TGTGCCAGCAGCGTAGACGGGCATCGTCGAGACGAGCAGTACTTC	CASSVDGHRRDEQYF
.	TRBV12-3/TRBV12-4	.	TRBJ1-3	TGTGCCAGCAGTCTAAGAACCTTTATTGCGTCTGGAAACACCATATATTTT	CASSLRTFIASGNTIYF
TRBD2	TRBV7-9	.	TRBJ2-7	TGTGCCAGCAGCCCCGGGACTAGCGGGAGGCTCTCCTACGAGCAGTACTTC	CASSPGTSGRLSYEQYF
TRBD1	TRBV20-1	many	TRBJ1-2	TGCAGTGCAAAAAGGGCGCAGGGGGCGGGCTATGGCTACACCTTC	CSAKRAQGAGYGYTF
.	TRBV5-1	.	TRBJ2-2	TGCGCCAGCAGCGTTACTCCCAACTTCGGGGGGGAGCTGTTTTTT	CASSVTPNFGGELFF
.	TRBV11-2	.	TRBJ2-5	TGTGGTACCAGGGCAGGTGTCGGGGGACAGGAGACCCAGTACTTC	CGTRAGVGGQETQYF
.	TRBV5-8	few	TRBJ2-5	TGTGCCAGCAGCTTGGCGCTAGTCGAGACCCAGTACTTC	CASSLALVETQYF
TRBD1	TRBV5-5	few	TRBJ1-1	TGTGCCAGCAGCTTGAACAGGGGGCAATCTGAAGCTTTCTTT	CASSLNRGQSEAFF
TRBD1	TRBV20-1	.	TRBJ2-7	TGCAGTGCTAGAGATACCGGACAGGGACGCACCTACGAGCAGTACTTC	CSARDTGQGRTYEQYF
.	TRBV28	few	TRBJ1-2	TGTGCCAGCAGTTCGGCCCAGGGAGTGGGCTATGGCTACACCTTC	CASSSAQGVGYGYTF
.	TRBV19	.	TRBJ1-6	TGTGCCAGTAGAGGCGGTGGGGATTCACCCCTCCACTTT	CASRGGGDSPLHF
TRBD1	TRBV7-9	.	TRBJ1-2	TGTGCCAGCAGCCCGGGGACAGCTGACTATGGCTACACCTTC	CASSPGTADYGYTF
TRBD1	TRBV20-1	.	TRBJ1-5	TGCAGTGCTTCGGACAGGGGCGTCAATCAGCCCCAGCATTTT	CSASDRGVNQPQHF
.	TRBV6-2/TRBV6-3	few	TRBJ1-2	TGTGCCAGCAGTCCTAACCGGATGCGTGGTTTTGGTGGCTACACCTTC	CASSPNRMRGFGGYTF
.	TRBV7-6	many	TRBJ2-5	TGTGCCAGCAGCATACCGGGAGAAAAATTTACAGGGGAGACCCAGTACTTC	CASSIPGEKFTGETQYF
.	TRBV20-1	.	TRBJ1-2	TGCAGTGCCAGCAGCGTCAGGGACTATGGCTACACCTTC	CSASSVRDYGYTF
.	TRBV7-9	.	TRBJ1-1	TGTGCCAGCAGCTTCGGGGGCGTGGGGAACGCTGAAGCTTTCTTT	CASSFGGVGNAEAFF
.	TRBV10-2	.	TRBJ2-7	TGCGCCAGCAGTGACTCCGGGCCTTGGTCATACGAGCAGTACTTC	CASSDSGPWSYEQYF
.	TRBV12-3/TRBV12-4	many	TRBJ1-3	TGTGCCAGCAGTTTACGTCGGGACAAGTTATATTTT	CASSLRRDKLYF
.	TRBV19	.	TRBJ2-2	TGTGCCGGCGCTGGGGACCGTAAAACCGGGGAGCTGTTTTTT	CAGAGDRKTGELFF
TRBD2	TRBV20-1	many	TRBJ2-7	TGCAGGGTTAGCGGGGACTACGAGCAGTACTTC	CRVSGDYEQYF
.	TRBV19	many	TRBJ2-7	TGTGCCAGCGGAACCTACGAGCAGTACTTC	CASGTYEQYF
TRBD2	TRBV20-1	many	TRBJ2-7	TGCAGTGCTAGAGTGGCGGGAGGTGGGTACGAGCAGTACTTC	CSARVAGGGYEQYF
.	TRBV10-3	.	TRBJ2-5	TGTGCCACCCGGCCGGGGGCGGAGACCCAGTACTTC	CATRPGAETQYF
.	TRBV5-8	many	TRBJ1-4	TGTGCCAGCAGCTTGCGATGGGATAATGAAAAACTGTTTTTT	CASSLRWDNEKLFF
.	TRBV7-7	.	TRBJ1-2	TGTGCCGGCTGGGGCAGTGCAACAGAGTACTATGGCTACACCTTC	CAGWGSATEYYGYTF
.	TRBV3-1	many	TRBJ1-5	TGTGCCAGCAGCCAAGGGTCAGCTCAGCCCCAGCATTTT	CASSQGSAQPQHF
.	TRBV5-5	once	TRBJ2-7	TGTGCCAGCAGCATACCGACGGGAAAGAGCTCCTACGGGCAGTACTTC	CASSIPTGKSSYGQYF
TRBD2	TRBV15	.	TRBJ2-3	TGTGCCACCAGCACACGTACGAGCGGGGGAGATACGCAGTATTTT	CATSTRTSGGDTQYF
TRBD2	TRBV5-1	many	TRBJ2-2	TGCGCCAGCAGGGAGTCTAGCGGGAACACCGGGGAGCTGTTTTTT	CASRESSGNTGELFF
TRBD1	TRBV20-1	.	TRBJ2-2	TGCAGTGCCGTGACAGGGGGGAACACCGGGGAGCTGTTTTTT	CSAVTGGNTGELFF
.	TRBV7-2	few	TRBJ2-2	TGTGCCAGCGCTTGGGACGGGAACACCGGGGAGCTGTTTTTT	CASAWDGNTGELFF
.	TRBV20-1	many	TRBJ2-7	TGCAGTGCTAGAGGTCTGTGGGTGAAAACCTACGAGCAGTACTTC	CSARGLWVKTYEQYF
.	TRBV20-1	.	TRBJ1-2	TGCAGTGCTAGAGATCGGGTGGCATATGGCTACACCTTC	CSARDRVAYGYTF
.	TRBV24-1	many	TRBJ2-7	TGTGCCACCAGTGATACCCGGGCCCATCCCTACGAGCAGTACTTC	CATSDTRAHPYEQYF